This TCR beta chain is from a study of blood T cell repertoires in COVID-19. Study summary: COVID-19 samples from acute and convalescent phases originated in the United States, Italy and Spain. T cells, B-cell-depleted T cells, or PBMCs supplied cDNA or gDNA.

Using immunoSEQ multiplex PCR, the repertoire was profiled, and TCRdb retains in-frame clones only, with some absent. Counted here are more than 95,000 clones, around 81% occurring once; the ten biggest clones make up 30% to 45%. A single count supports this clone. Per germline, CDR1 MNHNY and CDR2 SVGAGI (reference sequence). This CDR3 contains 13 residues. Trimming pared 5 bases from V and 3 bases from J, leaving 10 bases between. The source material was peripheral blood. This TCR was recovered from an elderly man with acute or convalescent COVID-19. The J gene is TRBJ1-1, the V gene TRBV6-6; D is undetermined. CDR3 protein: CASSQPEDTEAFF. CDR3 in DNA: TGTGCCAGCAGTCAACCAGAGGACACTGAAGCTTTCTTT.